Sequencing of this T cell receptor beta chain was carried out in a study of blood T cell repertoires in COVID-19. Study in general: Whether acute or convalescent, the COVID-19 samples came from the United States, Italy and Spain.

Sequencing used immunoSEQ multiplex PCR; TCRdb keeps in-frame clones, though not all of them. The sample yields tens of thousands of clones, 89% seen once. The V segment lost 6 bases and the J segment 1 base; nucleotides outside the gene matches: 14. CDR3 length: 17 amino acids. Germline V gene data show CDR1 as LNHDA and CDR2 as SQIVND (reference sequence). This clonotype was obtained from an elderly man with acute or convalescent COVID-19. This chain joins TRBV19 and TRBJ2-7, with 8 bases matching TRBD1. Material for sequencing was peripheral blood. Here the CDR3 reads CASSVDRGFSSSYEQYF. Written as DNA, the CDR3 is TGTGCCAGTAGCGTCGACAGGGGATTCTCATCTTCCTACGAGCAGTACTTC.